Listed below are T cell receptor beta chains from one sample, sequenced in a study of lymphopenia after photon versus proton radiotherapy. Sequencing used immunoSEQ multiplex PCR; TCRdb keeps in-frame clones, though not all of them. The data hold about 70,000 clones, with around 92% observed a single time. This specimen was peripheral blood, taken from a patient treated with photon-based radiotherapy. These receptors were obtained from a woman aged 35 to 49 with cholangiocarcinoma. The CDR3 runs from the conserved cysteine through the conserved F or W. Each record gives: J gene, clone size, V gene, D gene, CDR3 protein, CDR3 DNA. The D gene is left open where the match is weak. The listing skips clone size in some rows; elsewhere it reads once, few, many or a size class.

>TRBJ2-6|NA|TRBV5-6|NA
CASSWDQGWANVLTF
TGTGCCAGCAGCTGGGACCAGGGGTGGGCCAACGTCCTGACTTTC
>TRBJ2-2|NA|TRBV10-3|TRBD1
CAISGGQGTGELFF
TGTGCCATCAGTGGGGGACAGGGGACCGGGGAGCTGTTTTTT
>TRBJ2-5|NA|TRBV5-4|TRBD2
CASSPSSGGARETQYF
TGTGCCAGCAGCCCGTCTAGCGGGGGGGCCCGGGAGACCCAGTACTTC
>TRBJ1-1|NA|TRBV19|NA
CASKPAGGKNTEAFF
TGTGCCAGTAAGCCGGCGGGTGGCAAGAACACTGAAGCTTTCTTT
>TRBJ1-1|once|TRBV2|TRBD1
CASRGTGGKAFF
TGTGCCAGCAGAGGGACAGGGGGTAAAGCTTTCTTT
>TRBJ1-4|once|TRBV9|NA
CASSVEGDEGKLFF
TGTGCCAGCAGCGTAGAGGGGGACGAAGGAAAACTGTTTTTT
>TRBJ2-1|NA|TRBV5-1|TRBD2
CASSSPRSGTSGLRTYNEQFF
TGCGCCAGCAGCTCGCCAAGATCCGGGACTAGCGGCCTGAGGACCTACAATGAGCAGTTCTTC
>TRBJ2-1|NA|TRBV2|NA
CASSDPDSYNEQFF
TGTGCCAGCAGTGACCCGGACAGCTACAATGAGCAGTTCTTC
>TRBJ1-3|few|TRBV11-2|NA
CASSFRQGSGNTIYF
TGTGCCAGCAGCTTTCGCCAGGGCTCTGGAAACACCATATATTTT
>TRBJ2-2|NA|TRBV6-1|NA
CASRPVSTGELFF
TGTGCCAGCAGGCCAGTCTCCACCGGGGAGCTGTTTTTT
>TRBJ2-7|many|TRBV4-2|NA
CASSQGSPSSEQYF
TGTGCCAGCAGCCAAGGGAGTCCCTCCTCCGAGCAGTACTTC
>TRBJ2-7|NA|TRBV15|NA
CATSERTAYEQYF
TGTGCCACCAGCGAGAGGACGGCCTACGAGCAGTACTTC
>TRBJ2-1|once|TRBV30|TRBD2
CAWVLGGAYNEQFF
TGTGCCTGGGTATTGGGGGGGGCCTACAATGAGCAGTTCTTC
>TRBJ1-2|NA|TRBV7-3|NA
CASSLRGGTDYGYTF
TGTGCCAGCAGCTTAAGAGGGGGGACGGACTATGGCTACACCTTC
>TRBJ1-4|NA|TRBV7-2|TRBD1
CASSLVARGDEKLFF
TGTGCCAGCAGCTTAGTTGCCAGGGGGGATGAAAAACTGTTTTTT
>TRBJ2-7|NA|TRBV25-1|TRBD2
CASSDAGEALYEQYF
TGTGCCAGCAGTGATGCGGGGGAGGCCCTCTACGAGCAGTACTTC
>TRBJ2-2|NA|TRBV14|NA
CASSQEVGGGGLWPGELFF
TGTGCCAGCAGCCAAGAAGTTGGTGGCGGCGGTCTTTGGCCCGGGGAGCTGTTTTTT
>TRBJ2-2|NA|TRBV7-8|NA
CASTLRQVNTGELFF
TGTGCCAGCACCTTAAGACAGGTTAACACCGGGGAGCTGTTTTTT
>TRBJ1-1|NA|TRBV2|NA
CASVRSDRPKGPEAFF
TGTGCCAGCGTTAGGTCCGACAGGCCGAAGGGGCCTGAAGCTTTCTTT
>TRBJ2-7|NA|TRBV29-1|NA
CSVEDRRGSSYEQYF
TGCAGCGTTGAAGACAGGAGGGGATCCTCCTACGAGCAGTACTTC
>TRBJ2-7|NA|TRBV11-2|NA
CASSFSDTYEQYF
TGTGCCAGCAGCTTTTCAGATACCTACGAGCAGTACTTC
>TRBJ1-1|NA|TRBV6-4|NA
CASSLGGNTEAFF
TGTGCCAGCAGCCTTGGTGGCAACACTGAAGCTTTCTTT
>TRBJ1-5|NA|TRBV12-5|NA
CASGLVLGGRQPQHF
TGTGCTAGTGGTTTGGTACTCGGGGGTCGCCAGCCCCAGCATTTT